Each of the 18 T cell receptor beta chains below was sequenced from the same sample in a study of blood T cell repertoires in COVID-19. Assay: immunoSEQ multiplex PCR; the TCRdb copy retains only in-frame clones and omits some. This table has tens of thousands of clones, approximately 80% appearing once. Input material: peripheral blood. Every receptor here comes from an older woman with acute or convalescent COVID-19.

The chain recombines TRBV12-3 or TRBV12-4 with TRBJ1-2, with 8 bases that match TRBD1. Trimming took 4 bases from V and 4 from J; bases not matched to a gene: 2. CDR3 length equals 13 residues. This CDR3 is CASSSDRGYGYTF. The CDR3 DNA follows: TGTGCCAGCAGTTCAGACAGGGGCTATGGCTACACCTTC.

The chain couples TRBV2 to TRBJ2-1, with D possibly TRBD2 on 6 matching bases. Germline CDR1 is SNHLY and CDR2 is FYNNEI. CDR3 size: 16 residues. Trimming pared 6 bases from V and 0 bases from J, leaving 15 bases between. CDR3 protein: CASRYILASSYNEQFF. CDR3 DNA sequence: TGTGCCAGCAGGTACATCCTAGCGAGCTCCTACAATGAGCAGTTCTTC.

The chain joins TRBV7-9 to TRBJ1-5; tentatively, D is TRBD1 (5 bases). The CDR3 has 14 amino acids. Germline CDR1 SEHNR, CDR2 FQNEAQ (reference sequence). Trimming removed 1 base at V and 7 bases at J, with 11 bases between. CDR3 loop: CASSLEGQGQPQHF. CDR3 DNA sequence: TGTGCCAGCAGCTTAGAGGGGCAGGGACAGCCCCAGCATTTT.

The CDR3 sequence: CASSFGSGAQFF. As DNA, the CDR3 is TGTGCCAGCAGCTTTGGGTCGGGAGCTCAGTTCTTC. The J gene is TRBJ2-1, the V gene TRBV7-2; D may be TRBD2 (6 bases). The CDR3 is 12 residues long. Germline V lookup: CDR1 SGHTA, CDR2 FQGNSA. The V end was cut by 3 bases, the J end by 13 bases, with 13 bases between.

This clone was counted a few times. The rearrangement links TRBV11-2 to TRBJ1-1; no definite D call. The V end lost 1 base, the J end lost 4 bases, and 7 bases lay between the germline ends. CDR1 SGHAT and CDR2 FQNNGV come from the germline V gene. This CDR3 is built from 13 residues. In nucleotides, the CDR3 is TGTGCCAGCAGCTTAGCCGGGATCACTGAAGCTTTCTTT. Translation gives CASSLAGITEAFF.

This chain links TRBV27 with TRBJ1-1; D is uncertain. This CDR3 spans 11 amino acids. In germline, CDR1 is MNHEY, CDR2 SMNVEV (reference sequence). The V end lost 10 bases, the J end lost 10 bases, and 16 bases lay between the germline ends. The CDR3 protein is CATTSRRGAFF. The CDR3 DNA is TGTGCCACCACCTCTCGTAGAGGAGCTTTCTTT.

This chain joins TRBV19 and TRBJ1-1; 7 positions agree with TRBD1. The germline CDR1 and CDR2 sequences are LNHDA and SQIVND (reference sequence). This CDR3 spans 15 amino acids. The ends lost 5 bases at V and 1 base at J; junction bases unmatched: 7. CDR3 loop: CASSPPTGRNTEAFF. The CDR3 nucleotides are TGTGCCAGTAGTCCACCGACAGGGCGGAACACTGAAGCTTTCTTT.

The CDR3 DNA reads TGTGCCAGCCAACCCGATAGGGGCTATGGCTACACCTTC. Its translation is CASQPDRGYGYTF. The rearrangement links TRBV19 to TRBJ1-2; possibly TRBD1 for D (5 bases). The CDR3 runs 13 residues. The germline CDR1 and CDR2 sequences are LNHDA and SQIVND (reference sequence). Trimming pared 9 bases from V and 4 bases from J, leaving 15 bases between.

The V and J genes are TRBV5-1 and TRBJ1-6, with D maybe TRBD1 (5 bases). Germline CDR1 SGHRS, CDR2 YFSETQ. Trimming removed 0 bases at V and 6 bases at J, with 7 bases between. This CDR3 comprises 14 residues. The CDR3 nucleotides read TGCGCCAGCAGCTTGGGGAGGGGTAATTCACCCCTCCACTTT. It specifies CASSLGRGNSPLHF.

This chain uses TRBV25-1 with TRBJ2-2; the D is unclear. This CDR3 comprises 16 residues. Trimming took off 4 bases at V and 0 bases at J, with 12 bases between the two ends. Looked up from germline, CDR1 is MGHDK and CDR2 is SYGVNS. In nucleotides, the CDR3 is TGTGCCAGCAGTGGGTCAGGATCCACGAACACCGGGGAGCTGTTTTTT. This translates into CASSGSGSTNTGELFF.

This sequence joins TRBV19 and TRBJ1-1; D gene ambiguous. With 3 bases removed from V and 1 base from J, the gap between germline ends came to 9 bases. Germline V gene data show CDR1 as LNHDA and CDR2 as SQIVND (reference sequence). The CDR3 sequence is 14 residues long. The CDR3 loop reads CASSMRQTNTEAFF. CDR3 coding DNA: TGTGCCAGTAGTATGAGGCAGACGAACACTGAAGCTTTCTTT.

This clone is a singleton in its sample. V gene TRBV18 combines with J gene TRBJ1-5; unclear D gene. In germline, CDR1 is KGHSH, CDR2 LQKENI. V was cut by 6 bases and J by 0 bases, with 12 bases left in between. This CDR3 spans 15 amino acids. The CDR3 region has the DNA TGTGCCAGCTCCCGCGCGTATTATAGCAATCAGCCCCAGCATTTT. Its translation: CASSRAYYSNQPQHF.

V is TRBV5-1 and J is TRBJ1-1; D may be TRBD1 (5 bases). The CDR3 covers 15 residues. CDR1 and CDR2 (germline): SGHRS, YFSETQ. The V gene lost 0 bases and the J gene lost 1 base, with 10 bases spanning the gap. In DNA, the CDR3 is TGCGCCAGCAGCTTGGCCAGGGTCAGGAACACTGAAGCTTTCTTT. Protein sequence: CASSLARVRNTEAFF.

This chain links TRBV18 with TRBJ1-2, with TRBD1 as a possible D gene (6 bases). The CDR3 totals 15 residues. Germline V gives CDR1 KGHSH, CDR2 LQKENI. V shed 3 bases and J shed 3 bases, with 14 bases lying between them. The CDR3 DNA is TGTGCCAGCTCACCCAACCGCAGGGGCGACTATGGCTACACCTTC. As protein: CASSPNRRGDYGYTF.

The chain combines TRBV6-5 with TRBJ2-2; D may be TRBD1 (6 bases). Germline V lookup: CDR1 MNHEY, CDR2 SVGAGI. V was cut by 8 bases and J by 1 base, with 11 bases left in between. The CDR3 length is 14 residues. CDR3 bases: TGTGCCAGCCTTCCGGGACAGAACACCGGGGAGCTGTTTTTT. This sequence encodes CASLPGQNTGELFF.

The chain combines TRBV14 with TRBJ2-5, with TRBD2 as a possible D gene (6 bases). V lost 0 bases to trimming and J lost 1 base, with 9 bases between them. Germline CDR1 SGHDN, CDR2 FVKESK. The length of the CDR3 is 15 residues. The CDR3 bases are TGTGCCAGCAGCCAAGATCCCGGGAGCCAAGAGACCCAGTACTTC. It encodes CASSQDPGSQETQYF.

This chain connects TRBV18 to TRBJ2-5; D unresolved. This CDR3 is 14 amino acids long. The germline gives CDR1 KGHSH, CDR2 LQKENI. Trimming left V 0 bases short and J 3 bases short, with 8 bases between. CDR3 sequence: CASSPPGSKETQYF. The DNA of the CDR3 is TGTGCCAGCTCACCACCGGGCAGCAAAGAGACCCAGTACTTC.

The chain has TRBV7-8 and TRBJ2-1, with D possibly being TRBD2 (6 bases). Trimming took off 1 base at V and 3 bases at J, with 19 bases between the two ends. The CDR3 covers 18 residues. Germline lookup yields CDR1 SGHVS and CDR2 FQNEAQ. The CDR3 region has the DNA TGTGCCAGCAGCTTAGTTTGGGGGGAGGCAACGATCTACAATGAGCAGTTCTTC. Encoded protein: CASSLVWGEATIYNEQFF.